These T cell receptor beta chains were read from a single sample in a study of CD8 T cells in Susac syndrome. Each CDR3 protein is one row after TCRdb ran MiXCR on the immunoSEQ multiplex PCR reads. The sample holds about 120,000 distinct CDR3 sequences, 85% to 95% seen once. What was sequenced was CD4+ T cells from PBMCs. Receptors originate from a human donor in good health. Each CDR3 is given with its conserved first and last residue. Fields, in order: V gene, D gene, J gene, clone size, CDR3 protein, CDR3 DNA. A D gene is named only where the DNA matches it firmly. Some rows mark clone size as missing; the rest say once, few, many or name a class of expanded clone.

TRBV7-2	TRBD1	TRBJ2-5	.	CASSSGQGLQETQYF	TGTGCCAGCAGCTCTGGACAGGGCCTCCAAGAGACCCAGTACTTC
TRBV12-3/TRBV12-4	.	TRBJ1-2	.	CASSRKRGREASDGYTF	TGTGCCAGCAGTCGAAAACGGGGACGAGAGGCCAGCGATGGCTACACCTTC
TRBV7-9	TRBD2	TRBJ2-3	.	CASSSGLAGSTDTQYF	TGTGCCAGCAGCTCCGGACTAGCGGGGAGTACAGATACGCAGTATTTT
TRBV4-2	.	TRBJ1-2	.	CASSQERYEGYTF	TGTGCCAGCAGCCAAGAGCGGTACGAGGGCTACACCTTC
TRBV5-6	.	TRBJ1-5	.	CASSAAQGNQPQHF	TGTGCCAGCAGCGCTGCCCAGGGGAATCAGCCCCAGCATTTT
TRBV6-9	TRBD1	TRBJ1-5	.	CASRDRSGNQPQHF	TGTGCCAGCCGGGACAGATCGGGCAATCAGCCCCAGCATTTT
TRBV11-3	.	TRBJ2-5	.	CASSLDGTAQETQYF	TGTGCCAGCAGCTTAGACGGGACGGCACAAGAGACCCAGTACTTC
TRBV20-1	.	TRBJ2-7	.	CSANGEPYYEQYF	TGCAGTGCTAACGGGGAACCGTACTACGAGCAGTACTTC
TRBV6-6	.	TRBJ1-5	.	CASSDEGQPQHF	TGTGCCAGCAGTGACGAGGGACAGCCCCAGCATTTT
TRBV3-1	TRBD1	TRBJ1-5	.	CASSQGVGGLSNQPQHF	TGTGCCAGCAGCCAAGGGGTAGGGGGCCTGAGCAATCAGCCCCAGCATTTT
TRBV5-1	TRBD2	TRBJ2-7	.	CASRLAGGPGEQYF	TGCGCCAGCAGACTAGCGGGAGGGCCCGGCGAGCAGTACTTC
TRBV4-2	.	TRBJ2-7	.	CASSQDIAYEQYF	TGTGCCAGCAGCCAAGATATAGCCTACGAGCAGTACTTC
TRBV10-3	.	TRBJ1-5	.	CAISRTDDSNQPQHF	TGTGCCATCAGTAGGACAGATGATAGCAATCAGCCCCAGCATTTT
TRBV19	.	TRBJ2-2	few	CASSSTSTGELFF	TGTGCCAGTAGTTCGACTAGCACCGGGGAGCTGTTTTTT
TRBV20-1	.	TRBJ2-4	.	CSARVSKGDIQYF	TGCAGTGCTAGAGTGTCTAAGGGGGACATTCAGTACTTC
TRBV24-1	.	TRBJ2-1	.	CATSDLGSGEQFF	TGTGCCACCAGTGATTTGGGGTCAGGTGAGCAGTTCTTC
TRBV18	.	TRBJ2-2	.	CASSPPGIAANTGELFF	TGTGCCAGCTCACCACCGGGGATCGCAGCGAACACCGGGGAGCTGTTTTTT
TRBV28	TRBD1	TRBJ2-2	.	CASSLQGAGTGELFF	TGTGCCAGCAGCCTACAGGGGGCGGGCACCGGGGAGCTGTTTTTT
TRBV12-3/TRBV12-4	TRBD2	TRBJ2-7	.	CASCWRGVGEQYF	TGTGCCAGCTGCTGGCGGGGGGTGGGCGAGCAGTACTTC
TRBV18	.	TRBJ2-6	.	CASSPSSGANVLTF	TGTGCCAGCTCACCCTCCTCTGGGGCCAACGTCCTGACTTTC